This T cell receptor (beta chain) was sequenced for a study of blood T cell repertoires in COVID-19 (dated by TCRdb to 2018 to 2020). For the study in its entirety: Samples covering the acute and convalescent phases of COVID-19 were provided by collaborators in the United States, Italy and Spain. The material from the prospective study consisted of cDNA or gDNA derived from T cells, B-cell-depleted T cells, or PBMCs. Subjects who had been exposed to COVID-19, were actively infected with it, or had recovered from it provided the deeply sampled blood TCRbeta repertoires that made up the dataset. The repertoires were released in a freely available public database intended as a resource for research on the immune response to SARS-CoV-2. Samples were obtained from the ongoing ImmuneRACE study (first 160 participants) and from some 1,200 subjects provided by 6 global collaborators. Sample metadata almost always included a de-identified subject ID, COVID-19 status, age in years and sex. Where available, HLA class I and class II types were taken from metadata supplied by the sample provider and were not determined by assay-based typing. Summary of the overall study and its limitations: Clinical and demographic metadata were provided uncurated, with the amount varying by source and participant.

TCRbeta CDR3 regions were amplified from genomic DNA using the immunoSEQ Assay, a bias-controlled multiplex PCR. The paper's processing steps were these. The number of nucleated cells in each sample was estimated from the amplification of reference gene primers within the assay. To quantify the absolute abundance of each unique TCRbeta CDR3 rearrangement, sequence reads were collapsed and filtered. For each sample, productive Simpson clonality was calculated as the square root of Simpson's diversity index over productive rearrangements. TCRdb re-hosts the immuneACCESS table, in-frame sequences only. Its copies lack some clones; in the studies checked, an unresolved V gene accounts for under half of them, and the cause for the rest is not known. That table supplies the V and J calls and clone size; D and trimming were determined from the DNA. Counted in this sample were under 95,000 clones; around 87% of them appeared once. In total, the top ten clones hold under 6% of the sample.

Whole blood was collected in K2EDTA tubes by collaborating institutions according to the institutions' own protocols. Collaborator samples were shipped for TCRbeta analysis as frozen whole blood, isolated PBMCs, or DNA extracted from either sample type. For this clone: Its antigen specificity is not known. No base quality information exists; no much larger clone differs at one position.

This TCR came from a middle-aged man with acute or convalescent COVID-19. The sample consisted of peripheral blood.

The CDR3 reads as follows: CASSVSVGQGAEAFF. The DNA is TGTGCCAGCAGCGTATCCGTTGGACAGGGGGCTGAAGCTTTCTTT. Rearrangement joined TRBV9 to TRBJ1-1, with TRBD1 identical over 10 junction bases. The CDR1 and CDR2 encoded by the germline V gene are SGDLS and YYNGEE. The CDR3 covers 15 residues, taking in both the cysteine and the phenylalanine. The read is trimmed to its CDR3 DNA, 45 bases read in frame from base 1. V ends up 1 base short and J 6 bases short, with an unmatched junction base count of 6.